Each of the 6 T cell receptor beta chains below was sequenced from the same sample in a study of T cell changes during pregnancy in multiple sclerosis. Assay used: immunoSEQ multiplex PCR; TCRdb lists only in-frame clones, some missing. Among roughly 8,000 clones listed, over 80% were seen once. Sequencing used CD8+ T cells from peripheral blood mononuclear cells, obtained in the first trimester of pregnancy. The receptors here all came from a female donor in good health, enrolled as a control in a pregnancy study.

In DNA, the CDR3 is TGTGCCTGGAGTGACAGGACCTACGAGCAGTACTTC. Protein product: CAWSDRTYEQYF. This sequence joins TRBV30 and TRBJ2-7, with D possibly matching TRBD1 (5 bases). The CDR3 covers 12 residues. The V gene lost 1 base and the J gene lost 2 bases, with 6 bases spanning the gap. CDR1 is GTSNPN and CDR2 is SVGIG in the germline V gene (reference sequence).

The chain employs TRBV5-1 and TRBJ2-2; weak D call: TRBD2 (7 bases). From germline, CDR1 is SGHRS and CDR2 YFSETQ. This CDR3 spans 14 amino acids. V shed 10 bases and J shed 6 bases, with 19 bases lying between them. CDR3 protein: CASGRGAFSGELFF. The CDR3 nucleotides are TGCGCCTCGGGCCGGGGGGCGTTTTCCGGGGAGCTGTTTTTT.

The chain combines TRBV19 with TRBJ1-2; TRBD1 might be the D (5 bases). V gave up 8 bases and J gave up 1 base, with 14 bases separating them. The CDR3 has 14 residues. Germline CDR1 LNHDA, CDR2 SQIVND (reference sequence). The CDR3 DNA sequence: TGTGCCAGTCATTTGCTAGGGGTTAACTATGGCTACACCTTC. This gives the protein CASHLLGVNYGYTF.

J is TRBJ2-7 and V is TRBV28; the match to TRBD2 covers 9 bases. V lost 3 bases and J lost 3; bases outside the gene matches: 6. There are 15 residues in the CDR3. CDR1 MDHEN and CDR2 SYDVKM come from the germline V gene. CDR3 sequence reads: CASSFGSGSRYEQYF. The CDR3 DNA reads TGTGCCAGCAGTTTTGGTAGCGGGAGTCGCTACGAGCAGTACTTC.

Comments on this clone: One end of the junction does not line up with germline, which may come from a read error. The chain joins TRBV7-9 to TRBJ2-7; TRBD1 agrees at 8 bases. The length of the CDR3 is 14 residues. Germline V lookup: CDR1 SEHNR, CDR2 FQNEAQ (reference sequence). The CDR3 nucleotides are TGTGCCAGCCGCCCAGGGCAGGGGGCTGCTTCGGACTTATTC. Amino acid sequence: CASRPGQGAASDLF.

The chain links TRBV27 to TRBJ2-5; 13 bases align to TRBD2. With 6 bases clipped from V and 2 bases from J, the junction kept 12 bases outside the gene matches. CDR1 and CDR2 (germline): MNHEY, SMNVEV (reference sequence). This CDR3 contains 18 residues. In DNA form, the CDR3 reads TGTGCCAGCAGCTCAAGGACTAGCGGGAGTATTGGTCAAGAGACCCAGTACTTC. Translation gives CASSSRTSGSIGQETQYF.